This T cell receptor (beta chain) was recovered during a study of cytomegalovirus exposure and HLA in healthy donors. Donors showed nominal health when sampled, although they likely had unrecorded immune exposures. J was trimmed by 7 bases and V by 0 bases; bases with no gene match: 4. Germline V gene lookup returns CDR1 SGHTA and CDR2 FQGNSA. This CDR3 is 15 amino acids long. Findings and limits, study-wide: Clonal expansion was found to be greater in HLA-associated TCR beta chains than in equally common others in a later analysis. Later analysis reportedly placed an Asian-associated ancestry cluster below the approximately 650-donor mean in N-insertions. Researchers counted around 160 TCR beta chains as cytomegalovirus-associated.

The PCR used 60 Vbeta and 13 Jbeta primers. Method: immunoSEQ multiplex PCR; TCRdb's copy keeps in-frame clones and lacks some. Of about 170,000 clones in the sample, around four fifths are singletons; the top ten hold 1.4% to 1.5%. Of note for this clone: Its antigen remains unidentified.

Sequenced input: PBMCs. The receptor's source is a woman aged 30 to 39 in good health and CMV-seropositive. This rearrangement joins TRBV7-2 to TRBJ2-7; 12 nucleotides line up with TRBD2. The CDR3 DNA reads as TGTGCCAGCAGCTTAGCGGTTGGGACTAGCGGGGAGCAGTACTTC. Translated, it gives CASSLAVGTSGEQYF.